A single sample gave rise to the 32 T cell receptor beta chains below, sequenced in a study of T cell repertoires in cytomegalovirus infection. From the reads, TCRdb called clonotypes with MiXCR, one entry per CDR3 protein. Among 80,000 to 130,000 distinct CDR3 sequences listed, roughly a quarter were seen once. The sequencing input was CD8+ T cells from PBMCs. The receptors derive from a human donor in good health (CMV status not recorded). Some clones in this sample may be carry-over from other donors' samples.

The CDR3 DNA reads as TGTGCCAGCAAGGTGGGCGGGGGCAATGAGCAGTTCTTC. This sequence encodes CASKVGGGNEQFF. The gene calls are TRBV12-3 or TRBV12-4 and TRBJ2-1, with 7 bases identical to TRBD2. Losses at the gene ends were 7 bases for V and 6 bases for J; bases not matched to a gene: 6. CDR3 length equals 13 residues.

The V and J genes are TRBV18 and TRBJ2-7, with 9 bases identical to TRBD2. Germline lookup yields CDR1 KGHSH and CDR2 LQKENI. The CDR3 length is 16 residues. J lost 9 bases, V lost 5 bases, and 17 bases had no gene match. The CDR3, as DNA: TGTGCCAGCTCAACCCTCTTAGCGGGAGAAGGGAACGGGCAGTACTTC. Protein product: CASSTLLAGEGNGQYF.

In its sample, this clonotype was seen a few times. The genes are TRBV6-2 or TRBV6-3 and TRBJ2-1; D remains ambiguous. With 5 bases removed from V and 5 bases from J, the gap between germline ends came to 13 bases. The CDR3 loop spans 14 amino acids. Germline-derived CDR1 and CDR2 are MNHEY and SVGEGT. CDR3 region: CASSTFPSNNEQFF. In nucleotides, the CDR3 is TGTGCCAGCAGTACCTTCCCCAGCAACAATGAGCAGTTCTTC.

The V call is TRBV6-2 or TRBV6-3, the J call TRBJ2-2; 7 bases align to TRBD1. Germline V lookup: CDR1 MNHEY, CDR2 SVGEGT. The CDR3 has 16 amino acids. V lost 6 bases to trimming and J lost 1 base; unmatched junction nucleotides: 8. The DNA of the CDR3 is TGTGCCAGCAGCACCAACAGGGGCCTGAACACCGGGGAGCTGTTTTTT. As protein: CASSTNRGLNTGELFF.

This clonotype appeared a few times. The chain has TRBV7-9 and TRBJ2-2; tentatively, D is TRBD1 (5 bases). V lost 3 bases and J lost 0, with 8 bases in between. Germline values: CDR1 SEHNR, CDR2 FQNEAQ (reference sequence). This CDR3 contains 15 residues. This chain's CDR3 is CASSFSRANTGELFF. In DNA form, the CDR3 reads TGTGCCAGCAGCTTCTCCAGGGCGAACACCGGGGAGCTGTTTTTT.

V gene TRBV4-3 combines with J gene TRBJ2-1; 8 bases are shared with TRBD2. The CDR3 totals 15 residues. CDR1 and CDR2 (germline): LGHNA, YSLEER. With 0 bases clipped from V and 8 bases from J, the junction kept 6 bases outside the gene matches. CDR3 nucleotides: TGCGCCAGCAGCCAAGATCCAGCGGGAGTATATGAGCAGTTCTTC. It encodes CASSQDPAGVYEQFF.

Ten or more counts support this clonotype. This sequence joins TRBV9 and TRBJ2-1; D is unclear. CDR1 SGDLS and CDR2 YYNGEE come from the germline V gene. This CDR3 is 11 amino acids long. Trimming shortened V by 3 bases and J by 9 bases, and 7 bases separated the two germline ends. The CDR3 protein is CASSGASEQFF. For the CDR3, the DNA is TGTGCCAGCAGCGGAGCTAGTGAGCAGTTCTTC.

Many counts were recorded for this clonotype. This chain links TRBV7-2 with TRBJ2-2; 8 bases line up with TRBD1. The V gene's germline CDR1 is SGHTA and CDR2 FQGNSA. Trimming took 5 bases from V and 1 from J; bases not matched to a gene: 3. The CDR3 totals 15 residues. The DNA of the CDR3 is TGTGCCAGCAGCGGGGACAGGTGGAACACCGGGGAGCTGTTTTTT. It translates to CASSGDRWNTGELFF. The variable domain in full, with the rest retrieved from reference TRBV7-2 and TRBJ2-2, is GAGVSQSPSNKVTEKGKDVELRCDPISGHTALYWYRQSLGQGLEFLIYFQGNSAPDKSGLPSDRFSAERTGGSVSTLTIQRTQQEDSAVYLCASSGDRWNTGELFFGEGSRLTVL.

This clonotype was seen at least ten times. The chain uses TRBV7-2 and TRBJ1-1; maybe TRBD1 (6 bases). With 0 bases removed from V and 7 bases from J, the gap between germline ends came to 12 bases. This CDR3 has 14 residues. Per germline, CDR1 SGHTA and CDR2 FQGNSA. This CDR3 is CASSLARGADEAFF. CDR3 sequence (DNA): TGTGCCAGCAGCTTAGCGAGGGGGGCGGATGAAGCTTTCTTT.

This clonotype occurred many times. The chain employs TRBV12-3 or TRBV12-4 and TRBJ1-5; D gene unclear. This CDR3 has 16 amino acids. V lost 3 bases and J lost 0, with 12 bases in between. CDR3 region: CASSFLGGDSNQPQHF. CDR3 sequence (DNA): TGTGCCAGCAGTTTTTTGGGCGGGGATAGCAATCAGCCCCAGCATTTT.

This clonotype was counted a few times. The chain uses TRBV24-1 and TRBJ2-5; D unresolved. Germline loops: CDR1 KGHDR, CDR2 SFDVKD. The CDR3 spans 13 residues. V lost 1 base to trimming and J lost 5 bases, with 7 bases between them. CDR3 residues: CATSDFGVETQYF. The CDR3 DNA sequence: TGTGCCACCAGTGATTTTGGCGTTGAGACCCAGTACTTC.

Here the CDR3 DNA reads TGTGCCAGCAGTATAAATACAGATTACTATGGCTACACCTTC. It codes for CASSINTDYYGYTF. The chain employs TRBV12-3 or TRBV12-4 and TRBJ1-2; D remains unclear. The CDR3 length is 14 residues. V lost 5 bases to trimming and J lost 3 bases, with 13 bases between them.

In its sample, this clonotype was seen a few times. This chain uses TRBV6-5 with TRBJ1-2; no definite D call. V was cut by 2 bases and J by 0 bases, with 10 bases left in between. The CDR3 is 15 amino acids. Germline loops: CDR1 MNHEY, CDR2 SVGAGI. The CDR3 coding sequence is TGTGCCAGCAGTTACCAAGGCAGAACTAACTATGGCTACACCTTC. This gives the protein CASSYQGRTNYGYTF.

The rearrangement uses TRBV7-9 and TRBJ2-7; a weak D match, TRBD1 (6 bases). Germline lookup yields CDR1 SEHNR and CDR2 FQNEAQ (reference sequence). This CDR3 is built from 14 residues. V lost 10 bases and J 0 bases, leaving 16 bases between the germline ends. The CDR3 region is CAIENRDNSYEQYF. Here the CDR3 DNA reads TGTGCCATCGAGAACCGGGACAACTCCTACGAGCAGTACTTC.

In this sample, this clonotype turned up many times. This chain connects TRBV7-2 to TRBJ1-4; 8 bases are a match to TRBD1. The CDR3 is made up of 16 amino acids. The ends lost 1 base at V and 5 bases at J; junction bases unmatched: 6. Germline V gene data show CDR1 as SGHTA and CDR2 as FQGNSA. The CDR3: CASSLDPGDRNEKLFF. The CDR3 DNA reads as TGTGCCAGCAGCTTAGACCCCGGGGACAGGAATGAAAAACTGTTTTTT.

This clonotype was picked up a small number of times. The rearrangement uses TRBV7-8 and TRBJ2-2; 7 bases align to TRBD1. The trim removed 6 bases at V and 4 bases at J, leaving 5 bases unmatched. Looked up from germline, CDR1 is SGHVS and CDR2 is FQNEAQ. This CDR3 has 14 residues. DNA for the CDR3: TGTGCCAGCAGTTTACAGGGGACCACCGGGGAGCTGTTTTTT. Residues: CASSLQGTTGELFF.

CDR3 sequence: CASSLGRGEAFF. The CDR3 region has the DNA TGTGCCAGCAGCTTAGGTCGGGGTGAAGCTTTCTTT. This chain connects TRBV7-2 to TRBJ1-1; D call uncertain. Trimming left V 1 base short and J 7 bases short, with 7 bases between. CDR1 is SGHTA and CDR2 is FQGNSA in the germline V gene. The CDR3 spans 12 residues. The variable domain in full, completed from reference TRBV7-2 and TRBJ1-1, reads GAGVSQSPSNKVTEKGKDVELRCDPISGHTALYWYRQSLGQGLEFLIYFQGNSAPDKSGLPSDRFSAERTGGSVSTLTIQRTQQEDSAVYLCASSLGRGEAFFGQGTRLTVV.

The chain links TRBV27 to TRBJ1-1; D possibly corresponds to TRBD1 (5 bases). The CDR3 extends over 12 amino acids. The germline V gene has CDR1 MNHEY and CDR2 SMNVEV (reference sequence). V was trimmed by 8 bases and J by 1 base, leaving 8 bases between them. The CDR3 loop is CASLTGNTEAFF. Here the CDR3 DNA reads TGTGCCAGCCTAACAGGGAACACTGAAGCTTTCTTT.

This clonotype was observed at least ten times. The chain uses TRBV7-9 and TRBJ2-1; TRBD2 matches at 7 bases. Germline V gene sequence: CDR1 SEHNR, CDR2 FQNEAQ (reference sequence). The V gene end was trimmed by 7 bases and the J gene end by 1 base; junction bases not matched to a gene: 7. The CDR3 length is 15 residues. In DNA form, the CDR3 reads TGTGCCAGCACCGGAGGACTAGAGTCCTACAATGAGCAGTTCTTC. It translates to CASTGGLESYNEQFF.

The sample holds many counts of this clonotype. This chain uses TRBV28 with TRBJ1-2; D ambiguous. Trimming pared 6 bases from V and 4 bases from J, leaving 12 bases between. Per the germline V gene, CDR1 is MDHEN and CDR2 is SYDVKM. The CDR3 totals 13 residues. The CDR3 DNA reads TGTGCCAGCAGCCGGAAACCGGGCTATGGCTACACCTTC. It yields the protein CASSRKPGYGYTF.

This clonotype was recorded a few times. The gene calls are TRBV12-3 or TRBV12-4 and TRBJ2-4; no firm D call. Trimming cost V 9 bases and J 0 bases, with 24 bases left between them. The CDR3 extends over 18 amino acids. The CDR3 is CARLGTEAELLAKNIQYF. CDR3 in DNA: TGTGCCAGACTGGGCACGGAAGCCGAATTACTAGCCAAAAACATTCAGTACTTC.

The rearrangement links TRBV28 to TRBJ1-5; tentative D call: TRBD1 (5 bases). The CDR3 has 16 amino acids. From germline, CDR1 is MDHEN and CDR2 SYDVKM. The V end was cut by 5 bases, the J end by 5 bases, with 19 bases between. CDR3 nucleotides: TGTGCCAGCAGTGCTCCCGGGACGGAGGACGATCAGCCCCAGCATTTT. It is translated as CASSAPGTEDDQPQHF.

This clonotype was recorded at least ten times. The chain is built from TRBV7-2 and TRBJ1-1; D is unresolved. The germline CDR1 and CDR2 sequences are SGHTA and FQGNSA. V was trimmed by 3 bases and J by 4 bases, leaving 6 bases between them. CDR3 length: 12 residues. The CDR3 nucleotides are TGTGCCAGCAGCTTGTTGATCACTGAAGCTTTCTTT. It encodes CASSLLITEAFF. The whole variable domain, filled in from reference TRBV7-2 and TRBJ1-1, reads GAGVSQSPSNKVTEKGKDVELRCDPISGHTALYWYRQSLGQGLEFLIYFQGNSAPDKSGLPSDRFSAERTGGSVSTLTIQRTQQEDSAVYLCASSLLITEAFFGQGTRLTVV.

With respect to this clonotype: This is likely a read error, given that the CDR3 carries no conserved phenylalanine or tryptophan at its end. Because the CDR3's place on the DNA is in doubt, the DNA is left out and the CDR3 is given as listed by TCRdb. The chain combines TRBV29-1 with TRBJ1-2; no DNA check was done on the table's D call, TRBD1. Per germline, CDR1 SQVTM and CDR2 ANQGSEA. The CDR3 spans 8 amino acids, including both terminal residues. The CDR3 sequence is CSTGTGEV.

This clonotype was seen only a few times. This chain connects TRBV6-5 to TRBJ2-7, with 8 bases lining up with TRBD1. The germline gives CDR1 MNHEY, CDR2 SVGAGI. V gave up 2 bases and J gave up 5 bases; unmatched junction bases: 5. CDR3 length equals 14 residues. The CDR3 DNA reads TGTGCCAGCAGTTACAGCCAGGGGGCGGACGAGCAGTACTTC. Translating it yields CASSYSQGADEQYF.

V is TRBV20-1 and J is TRBJ2-7, with D maybe TRBD2 (5 bases). Trimming left V 4 bases short and J 5 bases short, with 18 bases between. Germline V lookup: CDR1 DFQATT, CDR2 SNEGSKA (reference sequence). The CDR3 has 14 amino acids. The chain's CDR3 is CSAISPGIPNEQYF. DNA of the CDR3: TGCAGTGCTATTAGCCCCGGGATTCCGAACGAGCAGTACTTC.

This clonotype has just a few counts. The J gene is TRBJ1-4, the V gene TRBV27, with a possible D match to TRBD1 (6 bases). Trimming stripped 5 bases from V and 10 bases from J, with 26 bases between. The germline gives CDR1 MNHEY, CDR2 SMNVEV (reference sequence). CDR3 length: 17 amino acids. CDR3 in amino acids: CASSPETGTLSRGKLFF. CDR3 coding DNA: TGTGCCAGCAGTCCGGAGACCGGGACACTCTCCAGGGGAAAACTGTTTTTT.

In DNA form, the CDR3 reads TGTGCCAGCAGCTTAGGGACAGGGGTTCAAGAGACCCAGTACTTC. This translates into CASSLGTGVQETQYF. The V call is TRBV7-4, the J call TRBJ2-5; 9 positions agree with TRBD1. Germline CDR1 is SGHVT and CDR2 is SQSDAQ. This CDR3 has 15 amino acids. The junction had 2 bases not matched to a gene; V was cut back by 1 base and J by 2 bases.

The chain has TRBV28 and TRBJ2-7, with D perhaps matching TRBD1 (5 bases). This CDR3 contains 12 residues. Germline assignment: CDR1 MDHEN and CDR2 SYDVKM. The CDR3 region is CGARGTSYEQYF. As DNA, the CDR3 is TGTGGCGCTAGGGGCACATCGTACGAGCAGTACTTC.

This clonotype occurred a few times. The chain has TRBV4-3 and TRBJ2-1, with 7 bases lining up with TRBD2. Germline V gene sequence: CDR1 LGHNA, CDR2 YSLEER. The CDR3 totals 15 residues. Trimming cost V 6 bases and J 6 bases; bases outside gene matches: 11. The CDR3 protein is CASSGGPSGRNEQFF. The CDR3 nucleotides read TGCGCCAGCAGTGGAGGGCCTAGCGGACGCAATGAGCAGTTCTTC.

The chain employs TRBV6-1 and TRBJ1-3; D might be TRBD1 (6 bases). The CDR3 totals 14 residues. V lost 6 bases and J 1 base, leaving 10 bases between the germline ends. Germline values: CDR1 MNHNS, CDR2 SASEGT. As DNA, the CDR3 is TGTGCCAGCAGGCTACAGGGATCTGGAAACACCATATATTTT. Its protein product is CASRLQGSGNTIYF.

This clonotype was seen only a few times. The CDR3 region has the DNA TGTGCCAGCAGCCCAAGCAATTCGGATGAAAAACTGTTTTTT. Amino acids: CASSPSNSDEKLFF. The chain is built from TRBV11-3 and TRBJ1-4, with D uncertain. The germline CDR1 and CDR2 sequences are SGHNT and YENEEA. V lost 5 bases and J lost 6, with 13 bases in between. This CDR3 comprises 14 residues.